The present T cell receptor (beta chain) was sequenced within a study of blood T cell repertoires in COVID-19. The ends were cut back, 3 bases at V and 1 base at J, with 6 bases in the middle. The CDR3 runs 13 residues. TCRdb keeps only in-frame clones here, not all; method: immunoSEQ multiplex PCR. The repertoire holds about 97,000 clones, with approximately 80% as singletons. This TCR derives from a human donor in a cohort sampled during active COVID-19. The source material was peripheral blood. The chain has TRBV12-3 or TRBV12-4 and TRBJ1-1; D gene unclear. CDR3 in DNA: TGTGCCAGCAGTTTCGGTCGGAACACTGAAGCTTTCTTT. This sequence encodes CASSFGRNTEAFF.